This T cell receptor (beta chain) was recorded in a study of beta chain features in type 1 diabetes. The germline V and J ends were trimmed by 1 base and 7 bases, with 5 bases remaining between them. Germline V CDR1 and CDR2: SGHVS, FQNEAQ. This CDR3 contains 12 residues. Expressed TCRB transcripts were sequenced, since all the RNA that had been isolated was reverse transcribed. Measured with immunoSEQ multiplex PCR; TCRdb has only the in-frame clones, and not every one. The sample comprises 30,000 to 45,000 clones, roughly 64% of which are singletons, and approximately 2% rests with the top ten. Study results and caveats: The naive, central memory and Treg TCRB repertoires showed an apparent similarity that was greater among patients than among healthy donors. In every one of the four CD4+ subsets, TCRB CDR3s were moderately but significantly shorter in Type 1 diabetes patients.

In regard to this clone: Antigen unknown.

Material: Tregs from blood. This TCR was recovered from a woman under 40 in good health. The V call is TRBV7-8, the J call TRBJ1-5; no firm D call. The CDR3 DNA is TGTGCCAGCAGCTTAGTCGGGCAGCCCCAGCATTTT. Translated: CASSLVGQPQHF.